These T cell receptor beta chains were read from a single sample in a study of human thymus T cells. Clones were sequenced by immunoSEQ multiplex PCR, and TCRdb holds only the in-frame ones, with some missing. The data contain 70,000 to 75,000 clones, around 95% of them seen just once; the ten biggest clones take up about 0.03%. The sequenced material came from thymus tissue. Receptors originate from a girl in the first two years of life with a congenital heart defect but otherwise immunologically healthy. Both conserved end residues are part of each CDR3. D genes are given only for firm matches. Size is stated for part of the rows, as once, few or many counts, or as a class when the clone is expanded.

CDR3 protein | CDR3 DNA | D gene | V gene | clone size | J gene
CASSLTGTRKEQFF | TGTGCCAGCAGTCTGACCGGGACTAGAAAAGAGCAGTTCTTC | TRBD2 | TRBV28 | NA | TRBJ2-1
CASSSENRGLETQYF | TGTGCCAGCAGTTCCGAAAACAGGGGGCTGGAGACCCAGTACTTC | TRBD1 | TRBV28 | once | TRBJ2-5
CASSVDRQSSGYNEQFF | TGTGCCAGCAGCGTGGACAGGCAATCTAGCGGTTACAATGAGCAGTTCTTC | NA | TRBV9 | NA | TRBJ2-1
CASSQESREGTYEQYF | TGCGCCAGCAGCCAAGAATCGCGGGAGGGGACCTACGAGCAGTACTTC | TRBD2 | TRBV4-1 | NA | TRBJ2-7
CASSPGQGESVNTEAFF | TGTGCCAGCAGCCCGGGACAGGGAGAATCGGTGAACACTGAAGCTTTCTTT | TRBD1 | TRBV7-8 | NA | TRBJ1-1
CASSPKGLAGVYEQFF | TGTGCCAGCAGCCCCAAGGGACTAGCGGGAGTCTATGAGCAGTTCTTC | TRBD2 | TRBV5-4 | NA | TRBJ2-1
CASSAGGLAGLSSYNEQFF | TGTGCCAGCAGTGCTGGGGGACTAGCGGGCTTGAGCTCCTACAATGAGCAGTTCTTC | TRBD2 | TRBV6-1 | NA | TRBJ2-1
CASSDRGTAGVRPDTQYF | TGCGCCAGCAGTGATCGGGGTACCGCGGGAGTGAGGCCAGATACGCAGTATTTT | TRBD2 | TRBV10-2 | NA | TRBJ2-3
CASSQGRDGYTF | TGCGCCAGCAGCCAAGGCAGGGACGGCTACACCTTC | NA | TRBV4-1 | NA | TRBJ1-2
CASSSAGEGYEQYF | TGTGCCAGCAGTTCCGCGGGGGAAGGCTACGAGCAGTACTTC | TRBD2 | TRBV7-6 | NA | TRBJ2-7
CASSPGQGDQPQHF | TGTGCCAGCAGCCCAGGACAGGGGGATCAGCCCCAGCATTTT | TRBD1 | TRBV27 | NA | TRBJ1-5
CASSLEGALPYEQYF | TGTGCCAGCAGCTTAGAGGGGGCCCTCCCCTACGAGCAGTACTTC | TRBD1 | TRBV7-2 | NA | TRBJ2-7
CASSETGVIRPQHF | TGTGCCAGCAGCGAGACAGGGGTTATCCGGCCCCAGCATTTT | TRBD1 | TRBV2 | NA | TRBJ1-5
CASSYGDWDEQYF | TGTGCCAGCAGTTATGGGGATTGGGACGAGCAGTACTTC | NA | TRBV6-5 | NA | TRBJ2-7
CAWSRRGGTDTQYF | TGTGCCTGGAGCAGGAGGGGGGGCACAGATACGCAGTATTTT | NA | TRBV30 | NA | TRBJ2-3
CASSLAATASATRDYEQYF | TGTGCCAGCAGCTTAGCTGCGACAGCTAGCGCTACAAGGGACTACGAGCAGTACTTC | NA | TRBV7-2 | NA | TRBJ2-7
CASSPRLAGGDYEQYF | TGTGCCAGCAGCCCAAGGCTAGCGGGAGGGGACTACGAGCAGTACTTC | TRBD2 | TRBV9 | once | TRBJ2-7
CASSLGLAGVSGELFF | TGTGCCAGCAGCTTAGGCCTAGCGGGAGTCTCCGGGGAGCTGTTTTTT | TRBD2 | TRBV11-2 | NA | TRBJ2-2
CAWGDSIVNTIYF | TGTGCCTGGGGCGACTCGATCGTCAACACCATATATTTT | NA | TRBV30 | NA | TRBJ1-3